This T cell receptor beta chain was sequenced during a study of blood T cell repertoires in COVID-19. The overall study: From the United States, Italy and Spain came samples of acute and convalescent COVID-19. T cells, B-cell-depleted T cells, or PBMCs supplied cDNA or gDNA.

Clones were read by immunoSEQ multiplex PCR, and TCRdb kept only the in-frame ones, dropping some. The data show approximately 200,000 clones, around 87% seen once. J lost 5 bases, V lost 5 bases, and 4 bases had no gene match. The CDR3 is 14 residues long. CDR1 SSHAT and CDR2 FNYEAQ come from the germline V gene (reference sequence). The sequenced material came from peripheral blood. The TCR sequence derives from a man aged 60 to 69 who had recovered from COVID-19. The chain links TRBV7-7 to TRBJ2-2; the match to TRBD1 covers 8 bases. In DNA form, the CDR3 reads TGTGCCAGCAGCCCAGGGGGCGGGACCGGGGAGCTGTTTTTT. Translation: CASSPGGGTGELFF.